Sequencing of this T cell receptor (beta chain) was carried out in a study of shared clonotypes between healthy human individuals. Study as a whole: Each donor's CD8 memory used one plate, CD8 naive two, each CD4 subset three.

Notes on this clone: The antigen is undetermined. The sample has other DNA sequences that encode this CDR3 too.

Germline V lookup: CDR1 LNHDA, CDR2 SQIVND (reference sequence). With 5 bases clipped from V and 2 bases from J, the junction kept 4 bases outside the gene matches. The length of the CDR3 is 14 residues. In the naive CD8 group, cells lacked CD45RO and were positively selected for CCR7, so terminally differentiated effector memory CD45RA+ cells were left out. Using immunoSEQ multiplex PCR, the repertoire was profiled, and TCRdb retains in-frame clones only, with some absent. The data contain about 2,200,000 clones, about 92% of them seen just once; the ten biggest clones take up about 1.8%. Study-wide findings and caveats: Investigators collected only blood, and repertoires in tissues likely differ.

This chain links TRBV19 with TRBJ2-7, with 9 bases lining up with TRBD1. The specimen sequenced was naive CD8+ T cells from PBMCs. This TCR was recovered from a man aged 18 to 29 in good health. Some clones in this sample may be carry-over from other donors' samples. CDR3 region: CASSPGQGPYEQYF. The DNA of the CDR3 is TGTGCCAGTAGTCCGGGACAGGGTCCCTACGAGCAGTACTTC.